The sequence of this T cell receptor (beta chain) was determined in a study of cytomegalovirus exposure and HLA in healthy donors. The primer mix had 60 Vbeta and 13 Jbeta primers. Assay used: immunoSEQ multiplex PCR; TCRdb lists only in-frame clones, some missing. The sample yields some 140,000 clones, roughly 70% seen once. The CDR3 is 14 amino acids. The junction had 6 bases not matched to a gene; V was cut back by 3 bases and J by 5 bases. Germline CDR1 is SQVTM and CDR2 is ANQGSEA. General study findings and limits: Cytomegalovirus-associated TCR beta chains were listed, numbering roughly 150.

Concerning this clone: What it binds is not known.

Sequenced sample: PBMCs. The clonotype originates from a man aged 45-65 years in good health and CMV-seropositive. The rearrangement joins TRBV29-1 to TRBJ2-5; TRBD1 matches at 10 bases. The CDR3 is CSVDWGQGLETQYF. CDR3 sequence (DNA): TGCAGCGTTGATTGGGGACAGGGGTTGGAGACCCAGTACTTC.